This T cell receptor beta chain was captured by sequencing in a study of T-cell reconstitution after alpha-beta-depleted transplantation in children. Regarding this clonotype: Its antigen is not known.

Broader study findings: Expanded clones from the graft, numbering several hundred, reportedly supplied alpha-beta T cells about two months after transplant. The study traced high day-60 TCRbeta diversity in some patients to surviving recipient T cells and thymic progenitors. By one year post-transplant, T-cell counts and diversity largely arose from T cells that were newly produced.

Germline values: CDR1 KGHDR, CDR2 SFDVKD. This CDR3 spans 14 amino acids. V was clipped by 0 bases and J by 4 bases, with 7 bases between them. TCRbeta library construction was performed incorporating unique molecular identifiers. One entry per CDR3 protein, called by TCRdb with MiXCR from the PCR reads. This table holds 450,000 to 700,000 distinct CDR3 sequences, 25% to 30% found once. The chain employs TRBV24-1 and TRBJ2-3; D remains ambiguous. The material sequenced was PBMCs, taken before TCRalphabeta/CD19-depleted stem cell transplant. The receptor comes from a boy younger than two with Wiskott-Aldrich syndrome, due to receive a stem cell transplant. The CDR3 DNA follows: TGTGCCACCAGTGATTTGTCCTTCGCAGATACGCAGTATTTT. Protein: CATSDLSFADTQYF.